The clone carrying this T cell receptor (beta chain) was recorded once. The data were taken from a study of blood T cell repertoires in COVID-19. Study-level background: Collection of acute and convalescent COVID-19 samples took place in the United States, Italy and Spain. T cells, B-cell-depleted T cells, or PBMCs provided the cDNA or gDNA that served as material.

How the authors handled the data: Amplified reference gene primers provided the basis for estimating nucleated cell counts. Sequenced by immunoSEQ multiplex PCR; TCRdb stores in-frame clones only, minus some. V and J calls and clone size are as listed in that table; D and trimming were resolved from the DNA. The sample consists of 260,000 or so clones, around four fifths of them appearing once. Sequencing was carried out using peripheral blood. The receptor was isolated from a man at least 80 years old with acute or convalescent COVID-19.

The CDR3 loop is CASIKGAGNSFGYTF. Here the CDR3 DNA reads TGTGCCAGCATCAAGGGGGCTGGGAATTCTTTTGGCTACACCTTC. The genes are TRBV5-4 and TRBJ1-2; TRBD1 aligns across 7 bases. After removal of 6 bases from V and 7 bases from J, the junction contained 15 bases not matched to a gene. The V gene's germline CDR1 is SGHNT and CDR2 YYREEE (reference sequence). The CDR3 contains 15 residues.